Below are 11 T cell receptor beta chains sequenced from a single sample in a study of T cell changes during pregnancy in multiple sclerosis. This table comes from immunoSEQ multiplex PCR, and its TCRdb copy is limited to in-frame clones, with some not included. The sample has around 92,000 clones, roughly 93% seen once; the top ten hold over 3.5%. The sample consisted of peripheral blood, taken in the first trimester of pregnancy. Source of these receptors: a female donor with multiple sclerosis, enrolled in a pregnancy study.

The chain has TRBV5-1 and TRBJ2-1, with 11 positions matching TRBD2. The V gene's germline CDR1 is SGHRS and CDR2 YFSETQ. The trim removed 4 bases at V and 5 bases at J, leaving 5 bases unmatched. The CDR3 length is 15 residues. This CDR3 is CASSGLAGGNNEQFF. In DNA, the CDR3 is TGCGCCAGCAGCGGATTAGCGGGGGGGAACAATGAGCAGTTCTTC. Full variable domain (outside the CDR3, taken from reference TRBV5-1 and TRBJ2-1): KAGVTQTPRYLIKTRGQQVTLSCSPISGHRSVSWYQQTPGQGLQFLFEYFSETQRNKGNFPGRFSGRQFSNSRSEMNVSTLELGDSALYLCASSGLAGGNNEQFFGPGTRLTVL.

The CDR3 protein is CASRGTGGTYEQYF. The CDR3, as DNA: TGTGCCAGCAGGGGGACAGGCGGCACCTACGAGCAGTACTTC. The chain uses TRBV25-1 and TRBJ2-7, with 8 bases fitting TRBD1. Germline V gene sequence: CDR1 MGHDK, CDR2 SYGVNS. With V trimmed by 6 bases and J by 2 bases, 6 bases remained unmatched. The CDR3 consists of 14 residues.

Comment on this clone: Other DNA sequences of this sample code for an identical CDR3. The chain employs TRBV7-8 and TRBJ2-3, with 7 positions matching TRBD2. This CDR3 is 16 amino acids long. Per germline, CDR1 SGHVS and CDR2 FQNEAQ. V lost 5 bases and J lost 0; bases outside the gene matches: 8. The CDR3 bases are TGTGCCAGCAGCCTGCTAGCGGCTCGTAGCACAGATACGCAGTATTTT. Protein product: CASSLLAARSTDTQYF.

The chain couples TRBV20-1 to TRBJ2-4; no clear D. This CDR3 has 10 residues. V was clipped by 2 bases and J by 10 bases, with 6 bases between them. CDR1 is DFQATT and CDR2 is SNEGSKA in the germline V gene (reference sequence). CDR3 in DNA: TGCAGTGCTAGACTGACAATTCAGTACTTC. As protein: CSARLTIQYF.

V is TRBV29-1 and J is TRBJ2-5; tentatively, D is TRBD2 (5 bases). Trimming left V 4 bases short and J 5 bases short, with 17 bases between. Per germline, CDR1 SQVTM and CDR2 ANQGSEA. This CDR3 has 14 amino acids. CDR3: CSVAGRLLRETQYF. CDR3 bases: TGCAGCGTTGCTGGGAGATTACTAAGGGAGACCCAGTACTTC.

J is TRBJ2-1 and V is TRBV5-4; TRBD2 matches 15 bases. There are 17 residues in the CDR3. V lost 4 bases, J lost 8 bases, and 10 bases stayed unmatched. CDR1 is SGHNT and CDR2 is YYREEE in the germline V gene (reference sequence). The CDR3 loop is CASSGRTSGGERDEQFF. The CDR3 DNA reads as TGTGCCAGCAGCGGACGGACTAGCGGGGGGGAGAGGGATGAGCAGTTCTTC.

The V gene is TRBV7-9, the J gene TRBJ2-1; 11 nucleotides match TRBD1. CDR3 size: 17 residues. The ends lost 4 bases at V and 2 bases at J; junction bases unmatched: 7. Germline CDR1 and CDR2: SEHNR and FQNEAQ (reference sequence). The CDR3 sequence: CASSWTGGGVPYNEQFF. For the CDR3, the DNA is TGTGCCAGCAGCTGGACAGGGGGCGGTGTGCCCTACAATGAGCAGTTCTTC.

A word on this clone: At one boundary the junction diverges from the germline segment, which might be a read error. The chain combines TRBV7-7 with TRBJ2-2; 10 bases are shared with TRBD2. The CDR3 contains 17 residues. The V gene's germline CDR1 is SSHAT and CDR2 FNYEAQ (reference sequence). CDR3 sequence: CASSPAGGITNTGELFF. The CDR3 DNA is TGTGCTAGCAGCCCAGCGGGGGGGATAACCAACACCGGGGAGCTGTTTTTT. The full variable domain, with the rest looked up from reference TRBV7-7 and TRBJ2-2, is GAGVSQSPRYKVTKRGQDVTLRCDPISSHATLYWYQQALGQGPEFLTYFNYEAQPDKSGLPSDRFSAERPEGSISTLTIQRTEQRDSAMYRCASSPAGGITNTGELFFGEGSRLTVL.

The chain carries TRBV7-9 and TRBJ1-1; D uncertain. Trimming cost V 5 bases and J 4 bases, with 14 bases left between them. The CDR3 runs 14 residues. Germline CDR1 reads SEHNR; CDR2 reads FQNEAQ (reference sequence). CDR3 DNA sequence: TGTGCCAGCAGCACTATCCTAGAGGGCACTGAAGCTTTCTTT. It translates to CASSTILEGTEAFF.

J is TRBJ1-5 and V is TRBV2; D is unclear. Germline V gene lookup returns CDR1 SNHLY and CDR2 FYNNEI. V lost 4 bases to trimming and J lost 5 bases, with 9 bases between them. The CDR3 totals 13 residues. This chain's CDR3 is CASSVRGYQPQHF. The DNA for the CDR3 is TGTGCCAGCAGTGTACGGGGTTATCAGCCCCAGCATTTT.

The CDR3 coding sequence is TGTGCCAGCAGTTTAGGTGGGGGCTTGGGATCACCCCTCCACTTT. Protein: CASSLGGGLGSPLHF. The V call is TRBV27, the J call TRBJ1-6, with D possibly being TRBD1 (6 bases). The V and J ends lost 2 bases and 10 bases respectively, with 15 bases between them. CDR3 length equals 15 residues. Germline assignment: CDR1 MNHEY and CDR2 SMNVEV (reference sequence).